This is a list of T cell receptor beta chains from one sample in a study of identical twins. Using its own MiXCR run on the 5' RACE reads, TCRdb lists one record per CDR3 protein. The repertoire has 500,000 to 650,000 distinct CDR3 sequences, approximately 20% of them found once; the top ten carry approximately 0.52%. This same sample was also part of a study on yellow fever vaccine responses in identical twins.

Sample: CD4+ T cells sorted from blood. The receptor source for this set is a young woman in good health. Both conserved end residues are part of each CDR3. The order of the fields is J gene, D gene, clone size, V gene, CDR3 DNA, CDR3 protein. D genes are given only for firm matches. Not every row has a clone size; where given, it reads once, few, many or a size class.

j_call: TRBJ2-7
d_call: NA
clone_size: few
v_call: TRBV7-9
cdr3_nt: TGTGCCAGCAGCCTCGGCAGGGGAGATTACGAGCAGTACTTC
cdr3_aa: CASSLGRGDYEQYF

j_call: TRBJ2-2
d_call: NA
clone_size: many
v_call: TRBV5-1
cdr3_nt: TGCGCCAGCAGCTTGGCCGGCACAGCGAACACCGGGGAGCTGTTTTTT
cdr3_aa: CASSLAGTANTGELFF

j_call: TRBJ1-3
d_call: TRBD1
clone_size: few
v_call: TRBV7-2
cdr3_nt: TGTGCCAGCAGCCCACGTTCACGAGGGGGCGCAGGAAACACCATATATTTT
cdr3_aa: CASSPRSRGGAGNTIYF

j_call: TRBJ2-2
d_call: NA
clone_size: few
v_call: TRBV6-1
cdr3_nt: TGTGCCAGCAGTGTTACCCAGGGGAACACCGGGGAGCTGTTTTTT
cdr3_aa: CASSVTQGNTGELFF

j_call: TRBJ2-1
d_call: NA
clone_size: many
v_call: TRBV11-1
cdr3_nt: TGTGCCAGCAGCTTTAGGACTCCCTCCTACAATGAGCAGTTCTTC
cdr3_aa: CASSFRTPSYNEQFF

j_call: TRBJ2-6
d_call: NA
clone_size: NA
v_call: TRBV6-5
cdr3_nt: TGTGCCAGCAGTTATTTTTCGGCATCCGGGGCCAACGTCCTGACTTTC
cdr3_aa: CASSYFSASGANVLTF

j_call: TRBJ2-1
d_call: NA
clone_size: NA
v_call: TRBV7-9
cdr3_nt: TGTGCCAGCAGACCGTACAGAAACAATGAGCAGTTCTTC
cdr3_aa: CASRPYRNNEQFF

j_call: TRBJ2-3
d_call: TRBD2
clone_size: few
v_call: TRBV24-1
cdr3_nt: TGTGCCACCACTAGCGGGAGGGCCACAGATACGCAGTATTTT
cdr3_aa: CATTSGRATDTQYF

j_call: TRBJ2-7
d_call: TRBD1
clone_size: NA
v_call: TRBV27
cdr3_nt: TGTGCCAGCAGTTGGAAGGCCGGGACAGGGGGCACCGAGCAGTACTTC
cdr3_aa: CASSWKAGTGGTEQYF

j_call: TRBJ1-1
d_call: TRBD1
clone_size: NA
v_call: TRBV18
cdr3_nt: TGTGCCAGCTCACTTTGGGACAGTATGAACACTGAAGCTTTCTTT
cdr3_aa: CASSLWDSMNTEAFF

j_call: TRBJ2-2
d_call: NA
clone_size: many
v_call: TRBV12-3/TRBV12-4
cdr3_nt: TGTGCCAGCAGTTTAGGTCATACACCCGGACCGGCGGAGCTGTTTTTT
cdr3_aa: CASSLGHTPGPAELFF

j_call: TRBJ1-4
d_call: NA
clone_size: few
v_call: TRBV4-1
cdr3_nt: TGCGCCAGCAGCCAACCCAAAGACAGCGAAAAACTGTTTTTT
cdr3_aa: CASSQPKDSEKLFF

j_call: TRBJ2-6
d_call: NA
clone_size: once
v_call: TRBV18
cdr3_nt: TGTGCCAGCTCACCACGCATCCTAGTGGTGTCTGGGGCCAACGTCCTGACTTTC
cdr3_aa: CASSPRILVVSGANVLTF

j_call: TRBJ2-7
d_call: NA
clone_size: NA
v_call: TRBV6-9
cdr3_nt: TGTGCCAGCTCCTCTAGGGGGGACGAGCAGTACTTC
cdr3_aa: CASSSRGDEQYF

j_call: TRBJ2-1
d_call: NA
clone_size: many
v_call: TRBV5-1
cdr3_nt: TGCGCCAGCAGCCTAAGGACGGAGAATTACAATGAGCAGTTCTTC
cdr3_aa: CASSLRTENYNEQFF

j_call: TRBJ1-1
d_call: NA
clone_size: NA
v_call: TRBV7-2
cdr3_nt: TGTGCCAGCAGCTCAGATTCTTACAGGGATTTGGCTGAAGCTTTCTTT
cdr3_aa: CASSSDSYRDLAEAFF

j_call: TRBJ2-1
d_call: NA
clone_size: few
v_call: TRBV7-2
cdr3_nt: TGTGCCAGCAGCCGCCGGAACACTAATGAGCAGTTCTTC
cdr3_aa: CASSRRNTNEQFF

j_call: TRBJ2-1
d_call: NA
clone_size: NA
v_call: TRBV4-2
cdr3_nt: TGTGCCAGCAGCCCACAGCGCGGGGTGGAGGGGCAGTTCTTC
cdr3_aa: CASSPQRGVEGQFF

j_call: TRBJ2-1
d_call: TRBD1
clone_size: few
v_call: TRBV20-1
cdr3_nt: TGCAGTGCCTTCAGATCCGGGACAGGAGAAGACAATGAGCAGTTCTTC
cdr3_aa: CSAFRSGTGEDNEQFF

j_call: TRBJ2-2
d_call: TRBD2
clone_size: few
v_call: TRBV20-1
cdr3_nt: TGCAGTGCCCGACTAGCGGAAGGCACCGGGGAGCTGTTTTTT
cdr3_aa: CSARLAEGTGELFF

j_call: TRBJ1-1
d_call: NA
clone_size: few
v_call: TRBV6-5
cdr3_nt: TGTGCCAGCAGTTTCCGAGCTTTCACTGAAGCTTTCTTT
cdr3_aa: CASSFRAFTEAFF

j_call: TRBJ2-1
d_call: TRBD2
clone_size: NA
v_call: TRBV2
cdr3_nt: TGTGCCAGCAGTGAGGGACTAGACGGCGGTGAGCAGTTCTTC
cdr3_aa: CASSEGLDGGEQFF

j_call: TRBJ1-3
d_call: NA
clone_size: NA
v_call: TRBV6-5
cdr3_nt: TGTGCCAGCAGTTACTCCGGGTCCGGGGCCCCCTCTGGAAACACCATATATTTT
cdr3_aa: CASSYSGSGAPSGNTIYF

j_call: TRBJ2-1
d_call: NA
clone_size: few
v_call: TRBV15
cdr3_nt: TGTGCCACCAGCAGAGATCAAGGACTATACAATGAGCAGTTCTTC
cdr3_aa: CATSRDQGLYNEQFF

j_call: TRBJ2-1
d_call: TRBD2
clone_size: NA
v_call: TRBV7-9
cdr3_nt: TGTGCCAGCAGCTTGGGGACTAGCGGCCGAATGGATACGTTCTTC
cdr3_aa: CASSLGTSGRMDTFF

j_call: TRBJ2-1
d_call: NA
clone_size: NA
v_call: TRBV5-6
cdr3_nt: TGTGCCAGCAGCTTGGCCATTTTCAATGAGCAGTTCTTC
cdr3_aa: CASSLAIFNEQFF

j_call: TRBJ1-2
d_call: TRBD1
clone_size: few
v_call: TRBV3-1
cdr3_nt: TGTGCCAGCAGCCAGCTGACAGGGGGCAATGGCTACACCTTC
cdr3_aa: CASSQLTGGNGYTF

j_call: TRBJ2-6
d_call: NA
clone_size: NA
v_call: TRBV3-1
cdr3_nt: TGTGCCACGGCATCAGGGTCCGGGGCCAACGTCCTGACTTTC
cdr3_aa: CATASGSGANVLTF

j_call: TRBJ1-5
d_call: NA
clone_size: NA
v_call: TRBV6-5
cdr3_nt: TGTGCCAGCAGTTACGGTAGGGATAGCAATCAGCCCCAGCATTTT
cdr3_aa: CASSYGRDSNQPQHF

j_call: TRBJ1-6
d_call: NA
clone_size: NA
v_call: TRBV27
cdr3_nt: TGTGCCAGCAGTTTGCAAGGGGGAACCTATAATTCACCCCTCCACTTT
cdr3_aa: CASSLQGGTYNSPLHF

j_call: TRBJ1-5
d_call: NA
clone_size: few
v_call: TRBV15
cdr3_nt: TGTGCCACCAGCAGAGATGCGGCCGATAGCAATCAGCCCCAGCATTTT
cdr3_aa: CATSRDAADSNQPQHF

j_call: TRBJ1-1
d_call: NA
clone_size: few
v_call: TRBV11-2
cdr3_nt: TGTGCTTCACGGGGGATGAACACTGAAGCTTTCTTT
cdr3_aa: CASRGMNTEAFF

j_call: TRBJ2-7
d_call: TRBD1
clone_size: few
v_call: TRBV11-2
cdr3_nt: TGTGCCAGCAGCTTACGGGGACAGGGGATCCACGAGCAGTACTTC
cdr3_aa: CASSLRGQGIHEQYF

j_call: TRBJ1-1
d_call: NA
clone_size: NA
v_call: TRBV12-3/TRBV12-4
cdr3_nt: TGTGCCAGCAGTTTAGGGGAGGGGGATACTGAAGCTTTCTTT
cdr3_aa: CASSLGEGDTEAFF

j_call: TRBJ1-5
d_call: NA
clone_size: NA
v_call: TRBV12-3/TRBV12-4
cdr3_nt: TGTGCCAGCAGACTAGGGGGGGCTCTGGGGCAGCCCCAGCATTTT
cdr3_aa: CASRLGGALGQPQHF

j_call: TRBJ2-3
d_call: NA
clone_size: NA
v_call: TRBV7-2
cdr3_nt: TGTGCCAGCAGCTTATCGGCGGGGACTTACACAGATACGCAGTATTTT
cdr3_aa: CASSLSAGTYTDTQYF

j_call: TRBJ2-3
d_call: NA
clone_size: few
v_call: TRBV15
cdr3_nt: TGTGCCACCAGCAGAGAGGTAGCGGGCACAGATACGCAGTATTTT
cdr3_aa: CATSREVAGTDTQYF

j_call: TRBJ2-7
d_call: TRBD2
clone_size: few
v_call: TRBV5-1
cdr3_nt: TGCGCCAGCAGCTTGGAAGGGACTAGCAGGTTTGAGCAGTACTTC
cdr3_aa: CASSLEGTSRFEQYF

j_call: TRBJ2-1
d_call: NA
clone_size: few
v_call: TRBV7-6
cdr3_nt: TGTGCCAGCAGCTTTCAGGAAGGCGATGAGCAGTTCTTC
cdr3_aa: CASSFQEGDEQFF

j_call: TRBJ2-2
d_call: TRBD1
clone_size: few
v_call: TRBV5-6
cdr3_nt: TGTGCCAGCAGGCCGACAGGGGACACCGGGGAGCTGTTTTTT
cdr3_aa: CASRPTGDTGELFF

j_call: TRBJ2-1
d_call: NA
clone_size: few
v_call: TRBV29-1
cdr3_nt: TGCAGCGTTAACGTCCCTGAGCAGTTCTTC
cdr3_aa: CSVNVPEQFF

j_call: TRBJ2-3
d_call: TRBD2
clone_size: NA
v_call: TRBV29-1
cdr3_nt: TGCAGCGTTGGACGGACTAGCGCAGATACGCAGTATTTT
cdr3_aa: CSVGRTSADTQYF

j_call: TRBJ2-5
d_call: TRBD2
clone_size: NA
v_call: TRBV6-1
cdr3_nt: TGTGCCACCCAGAGCGGGGGGCTGGAGACCCAGTACTTC
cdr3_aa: CATQSGGLETQYF

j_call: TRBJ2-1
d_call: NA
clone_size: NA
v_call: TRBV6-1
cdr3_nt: TGTGCCAGCAGTACCGGTTCGAGAGTAGAGCAGTTCTTC
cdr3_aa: CASSTGSRVEQFF

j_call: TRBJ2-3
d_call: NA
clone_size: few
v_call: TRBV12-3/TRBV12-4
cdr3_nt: TGTGCCAGCACTCTTAGGGGTCTCACAGATACGCAGTTTTTT
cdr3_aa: CASTLRGLTDTQFF

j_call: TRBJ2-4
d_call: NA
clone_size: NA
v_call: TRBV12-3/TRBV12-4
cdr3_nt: TGTGCCAGCGGGGACGCCAAAAACATTCAGTACTTC
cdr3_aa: CASGDAKNIQYF

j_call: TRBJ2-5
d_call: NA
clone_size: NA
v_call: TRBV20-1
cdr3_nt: TGCAGTGCTAGAGACGGGGCTAGGTCCGAGACCCAGTACTTC
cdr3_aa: CSARDGARSETQYF

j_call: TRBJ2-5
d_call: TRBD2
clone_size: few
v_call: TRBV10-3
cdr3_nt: TGTGCCATCAGTGAGAGGCTAGCGGGAGGAGAGACCCAGTACTTC
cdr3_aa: CAISERLAGGETQYF

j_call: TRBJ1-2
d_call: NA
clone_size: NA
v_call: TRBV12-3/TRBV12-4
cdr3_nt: TGTGCCAGCAGGACGACAGCTAACTATGGCTACACCTTC
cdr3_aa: CASRTTANYGYTF

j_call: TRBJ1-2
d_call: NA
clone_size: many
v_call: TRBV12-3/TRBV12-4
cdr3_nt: TGTGCCAGCAGTCCCGGACAGATCCAGGGCTACACCTTC
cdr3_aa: CASSPGQIQGYTF

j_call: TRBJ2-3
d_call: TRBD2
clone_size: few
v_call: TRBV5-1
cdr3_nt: TGCGCCAGCACAGCGGGAGGGGGCACAGATACGCAGTATTTT
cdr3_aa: CASTAGGGTDTQYF